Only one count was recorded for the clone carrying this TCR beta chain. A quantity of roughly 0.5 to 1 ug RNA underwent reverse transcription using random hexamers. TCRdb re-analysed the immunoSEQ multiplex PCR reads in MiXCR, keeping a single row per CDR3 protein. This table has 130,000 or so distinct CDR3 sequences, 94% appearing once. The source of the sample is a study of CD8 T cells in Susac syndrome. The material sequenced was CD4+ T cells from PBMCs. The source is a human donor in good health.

CDR3 coding DNA: TGTGCCATCAGTCCCCGGGGGCTAGGGGGCGAGCAGTACTTC. This encodes CAISPRGLGGEQYF. The chain links TRBV10-3 to TRBJ2-7, with D perhaps TRBD1 or TRBD2 (6 bases each). The V end lost 5 bases, the J end lost 6 bases, and 17 bases lay between the germline ends. The CDR3 extends over 14 amino acids. Looked up from germline, CDR1 is ENHRY and CDR2 is SYGVKD.